One and the same sample provided the 12 T cell receptor beta chains below, sequenced in a study of T cell responses to AZD1222 COVID-19 vaccine. Produced via immunoSEQ multiplex PCR; TCRdb's table is partial and in-frame only. The data contain about 100,000 clones, roughly 84% of them seen just once; the ten biggest clones take up about 1.4%. Sequencing used peripheral blood, obtained on day 0 of AZD1222 vaccination. Receptors were obtained from an adult in good health.

As concerns this clone: This CDR3 is also generated by other DNA sequences in the sample. The chain has TRBV6-2 or TRBV6-3 and TRBJ1-5; TRBD1 might be the D (5 bases). Germline assignment: CDR1 MNHEY and CDR2 SVGEGT. The V end lost 2 bases, the J end lost 6 bases, and 5 bases lay between the germline ends. This CDR3 region has 12 residues. This CDR3 reads CASSYGGQPQHF. The CDR3, as DNA: TGTGCCAGCAGTTACGGGGGTCAGCCCCAGCATTTT.

CDR3 sequence reads: CASSFWRGRDQPQHF. In DNA form, the CDR3 reads TGTGCCAGCAGTTTTTGGAGGGGGCGCGATCAGCCCCAGCATTTT. This chain joins TRBV28 and TRBJ1-5, with 7 bases identical to TRBD1. Trimming took 3 bases from V and 5 from J; bases not matched to a gene: 7. Germline V CDR1 and CDR2: MDHEN, SYDVKM. The CDR3 is made up of 15 amino acids. The entire variable domain, with the rest obtained from reference TRBV28 and TRBJ1-5, is as follows: DVKVTQSSRYLVKRTGEKVFLECVQDMDHENMFWYRQDPGLGLRLIYFSYDVKMKEKGDIPEGYSVSREKKERFSLILESASTNQTSMYLCASSFWRGRDQPQHFGDGTRLSIL.

This clone was found many times. The chain uses TRBV9 and TRBJ1-2; D unresolved. V was cut by 1 base and J by 4 bases, with 11 bases left in between. There are 14 residues in the CDR3. Germline CDR1 is SGDLS and CDR2 is YYNGEE. The CDR3 nucleotides are TGTGCCAGCAGCGTATCACCGCGGGTCTATGGCTACACCTTC. It translates to CASSVSPRVYGYTF.

This chain links TRBV4-1 with TRBJ1-1, with no clear D. This CDR3 has 14 amino acids. The V gene lost 3 bases and the J gene lost 1 base, with 9 bases spanning the gap. CDR1 and CDR2 (germline): MGHRA, YSYEKL. The CDR3 region is CASSHSTPNTEAFF. The DNA for the CDR3 is TGCGCCAGCAGCCATTCAACACCGAACACTGAAGCTTTCTTT.

This clone came up once. The J gene is TRBJ1-5, the V gene TRBV18; tentatively, D is TRBD1 (6 bases). CDR1 and CDR2 (germline): KGHSH, LQKENI. The CDR3 sequence is 15 residues long. V gave up 3 bases and J gave up 3 bases, with 12 bases separating them. The CDR3 region is CASSPGGANNQPQHF. The CDR3 DNA is TGTGCCAGCTCACCCGGGGGGGCTAACAATCAGCCCCAGCATTTT.

The rearrangement joins TRBV3-1 (or the pseudogene TRBV3-2) to TRBJ1-2; no firm D call. Trimming left V 0 bases short and J 2 bases short, with 13 bases between. Germline CDR1 is LGHDT and CDR2 is YNNKEL (reference sequence). This CDR3 region has 16 residues. The CDR3 nucleotides read TGTGCCAGCAGCCAAGATTTTGGTCCAGTGAACTATGGCTACACCTTC. Amino acids: CASSQDFGPVNYGYTF.

The rearrangement uses TRBV6-5 and TRBJ1-1, with no clear D. The germline gives CDR1 MNHEY, CDR2 SVGAGI. The CDR3 is made up of 15 amino acids. Trimming took 0 bases from V and 2 from J, leaving 10 bases between them. The chain's CDR3 is CASSYSPGENTEAFF. The CDR3 DNA follows: TGTGCCAGCAGTTACTCGCCAGGAGAAAACACTGAAGCTTTCTTT.

V usage is TRBV7-9 and J usage is TRBJ1-6, with D unclear. Germline values: CDR1 SEHNR, CDR2 FQNEAQ (reference sequence). Trimming removed 4 bases at V and 3 bases at J, with 7 bases between. The CDR3 loop spans 14 amino acids. CDR3 amino acids: CASSSRSYNSPLHF. CDR3 coding DNA: TGTGCCAGCAGCTCCCGCAGCTATAATTCACCCCTCCACTTT. The full variable domain, with the rest looked up from reference TRBV7-9 and TRBJ1-6, is DTGVSQNPRHKITKRGQNVTFRCDPISEHNRLYWYRQTLGQGPEFLTYFQNEAQLEKSRLLSDRFSAERPKGSFSTLEIQRTEQGDSAMYLCASSSRSYNSPLHFGNGTRLTVT.

The chain carries TRBV15 and TRBJ2-1; 10 bases agree with TRBD2. V was clipped by 1 base and J by 1 base; unmatched bases: 13. This CDR3 spans 20 amino acids. Germline lookup yields CDR1 LNHNV and CDR2 YYDKDF (reference sequence). The CDR3 protein is CATSRVRGSGRALSYNEQFF. CDR3 coding DNA: TGTGCCACCAGCAGAGTACGAGGGAGCGGGAGGGCCTTATCCTACAATGAGCAGTTCTTC.

The CDR3 loop reads CASSFGRQGGGNNQPQHF. CDR3 sequence (DNA): TGTGCCAGCAGCTTCGGACGACAGGGGGGAGGGAACAATCAGCCCCAGCATTTT. This chain links TRBV5-6 with TRBJ1-5; TRBD1 matches 9 bases. Looked up from germline, CDR1 is SGHDT and CDR2 is YYEEEE. This CDR3 is 18 amino acids long. The V segment lost 2 bases and the J segment 3 bases; nucleotides outside the gene matches: 12. The full variable domain, with the rest looked up from reference TRBV5-6 and TRBJ1-5, is DAGVTQSPTHLIKTRGQQVTLRCSPKSGHDTVSWYQQALGQGPQFIFQYYEEEERQRGNFPDRFSGHQFPNYSSELNVNALLLGDSALYLCASSFGRQGGGNNQPQHFGDGTRLSIL.

This chain links TRBV5-1 with TRBJ1-4; a weak D match, TRBD1 (6 bases). V shed 2 bases and J shed 5 bases, with 19 bases lying between them. Germline lookup yields CDR1 SGHRS and CDR2 YFSETQ. This CDR3 contains 17 residues. CDR3 amino acids: CASSFGRSGTPNEKLFF. CDR3 DNA sequence: TGCGCCAGCAGCTTCGGTCGTTCCGGGACACCGAATGAAAAACTGTTTTTT. Complete variable domain (other parts from reference TRBV5-1 and TRBJ1-4): KAGVTQTPRYLIKTRGQQVTLSCSPISGHRSVSWYQQTPGQGLQFLFEYFSETQRNKGNFPGRFSGRQFSNSRSEMNVSTLELGDSALYLCASSFGRSGTPNEKLFFGSGTQLSVL.

The chain employs TRBV6-1 and TRBJ1-1, with a tentative D call TRBD1 (6 bases). The CDR3 totals 14 residues. Trimming took off 2 bases at V and 3 bases at J, with 10 bases between the two ends. The germline V gene encodes CDR1 MNHNS and CDR2 SASEGT. The CDR3 DNA is TGTGCCAGCAGTGAACTCGGGGGCTACACTGAAGCTTTCTTT. It encodes CASSELGGYTEAFF.